This T cell receptor beta chain was found in a study of Ad26.COV2.S vaccination and SARS-CoV-2 variants. Findings of the study overall: Vaccinees displayed broader spike-specific TCR repertoires than placebo recipients. It was found that vaccine and placebo recipients had similar non-spike TCR breadth.

Assay: immunoSEQ multiplex PCR; the TCRdb copy retains only in-frame clones and omits some. The repertoire has roughly 400,000 clones, roughly 87% of them found once; the top ten carry roughly 3.9%. The CDR3 has 15 amino acids. The V and J ends lost 0 bases and 5 bases respectively, with 11 bases between them. Germline-derived CDR1 and CDR2 are SGHAT and FQNNGV. As for this clone: As yet, its antigen is unknown.

Treatment specified: 15 to 20 received Ad26.COV2.S at low or high dose, single or two shots; five or six received placebo; per-sample allocation not given. At day 63 after the first vaccine or placebo injection, samples were drawn. V and J are TRBV11-2 and TRBJ1-5; tentative D call: TRBD1 (6 bases). The source was peripheral blood, collected in a trial of Ad26.COV2.S vaccine versus placebo. The receptor's source is a person aged 18-60 years who received the Ad26.COV2.S COVID-19 vaccine or a placebo. The CDR3 reads CASSLDNGGHQPQHF. CDR3 coding DNA: TGTGCCAGCAGCTTAGATAATGGGGGCCATCAGCCCCAGCATTTT.